Below, one TCR beta chain is given with its context. The data belong to a study of radiotherapy plus CTLA-4 blockade in lung cancer. The CDR3 spans 11 residues. Trimming cost V 8 bases and J 7 bases, with 11 bases left between them. The germline V gene has CDR1 SEHNR and CDR2 FQNEAQ (reference sequence). This table comes from immunoSEQ multiplex PCR, and its TCRdb copy is limited to in-frame clones, with some not included. Of 35,000 or so clones listed, more than 80% are singletons. This material consisted of peripheral blood, taken from a patient treated with radiotherapy plus ipilimumab. This TCR was sampled from a human donor with non-small cell lung cancer who had stable disease on radiotherapy plus ipilimumab. The V gene is TRBV7-9, the J gene TRBJ1-1, with D unresolved. The CDR3 protein is CASGFGYEAFF. In DNA, the CDR3 is TGTGCCAGCGGTTTCGGTTATGAAGCTTTCTTT.